The rows below give T cell receptor beta chains drawn from one sample of a study of cytomegalovirus exposure and HLA in healthy donors. Libraries were prepared by immunoSEQ multiplex PCR; TCRdb keeps only in-frame clonotypes and omits some of them. This table holds some 150,000 clones, over 60% found once. Sequencing input: PBMCs. These receptors originate from a man in his forties or fifties in good health and CMV-seronegative. Each CDR3 is given with its conserved first and last residue. The D gene is left open where the match is weak. For some rows the clone size is stated as once, few or many, or as a class when expanded; others skip it.

J	size	D	length	V	CDR3	DNA
TRBJ1-4	few	TRBD1	15	TRBV18	CASSPPGQYNEKLFF	TGTGCCAGCTCACCACCGGGACAGTACAATGAAAAACTGTTTTTT
TRBJ1-3	-	-	15	TRBV25-1	CASSGQDFSGNTIYF	TGTGCCAGCAGTGGTCAGGATTTCTCTGGAAACACCATATATTTT
TRBJ2-3	-	TRBD2	14	TRBV9	CASSDLTSSDTQYF	TGTGCCAGCAGCGACCTGACTAGCTCAGATACGCAGTATTTT
TRBJ1-2	-	-	13	TRBV2	CASRQVSNYGYTF	TGTGCCAGCAGACAAGTCTCCAACTATGGCTACACCTTC
TRBJ2-4	few	-	14	TRBV5-1	CASSFDSSGDIQYF	TGCGCCAGCAGCTTCGATTCATCAGGGGACATTCAGTACTTC
TRBJ1-2	-	TRBD1	14	TRBV6-5	CASSKSTGGLGYTF	TGTGCCAGCAGTAAATCGACAGGGGGCTTAGGCTACACCTTC
TRBJ1-1	few	TRBD1	17	TRBV5-5	CASSLGTKRDRNTEAFF	TGTGCCAGCAGCTTGGGTACCAAACGGGACAGAAACACTGAAGCTTTCTTT
TRBJ2-5	-	-	11	TRBV13	CASSQAETQYF	TGTGCCAGCAGCCAAGCGGAGACCCAGTACTTC
TRBJ1-2	-	TRBD1	12	TRBV5-8	CASSHRGYGYTF	TGTGCCAGCAGCCACAGGGGCTATGGCTACACCTTC
TRBJ1-1	-	-	14	TRBV5-8	CASSLAPGNTEAFF	TGTGCCAGCAGCTTGGCCCCGGGGAACACTGAAGCTTTCTTT
TRBJ2-2	-	-	17	TRBV19	CASSGLLTGASGGELFF	TGTGCCAGTAGTGGACTCTTGACGGGAGCGTCCGGCGGGGAGCTGTTTTTT
TRBJ1-5	-	TRBD1	17	TRBV5-1	CASSRDRVPYSNQPQHF	TGCGCCAGCAGCCGGGACAGGGTCCCTTATAGCAATCAGCCCCAGCATTTT
TRBJ1-5	-	-	16	TRBV7-2	CASSLDPVSRGQPQHF	TGTGCCAGCAGCTTAGATCCGGTTTCACGGGGTCAGCCCCAGCATTTT
TRBJ2-7	-	-	15	TRBV7-2	CASSPPGGIGYEQYF	TGTGCCAGCAGCCCGCCCGGCGGGATCGGGTACGAGCAGTACTTC
TRBJ2-7	-	-	11	TRBV5-6	CASSLGAEQYF	TGTGCCAGCAGCTTGGGGGCCGAGCAGTACTTC
TRBJ2-2	few	TRBD1	14	TRBV5-6	CASSRTGDTGELFF	TGTGCCAGCAGCCGGACAGGGGACACCGGGGAGCTGTTTTTT
TRBJ1-2	-	TRBD1	11	TRBV6-5	CATKRQGGYTF	TGTGCCACCAAACGACAGGGCGGGTACACCTTC
TRBJ1-2	-	TRBD1	14	TRBV7-9	CASSGQGGTYGYTF	TGTGCCAGCAGCGGACAGGGGGGGACCTATGGCTACACCTTC
TRBJ1-4	-	-	16	TRBV18	CASSPGVAGSGEKLFF	TGTGCCAGCTCACCAGGAGTCGCAGGGTCGGGTGAAAAACTGTTTTTT
TRBJ2-2	-	-	14	TRBV19	CASSIRGMAGELFF	TGTGCCAGTAGTATAAGGGGTATGGCCGGGGAGCTGTTTTTT
TRBJ1-2	-	TRBD1	14	TRBV4-3	CASSQGTGGHGYTF	TGCGCCAGCAGCCAGGGAACAGGGGGCCATGGCTACACCTTC
TRBJ2-3	few	TRBD2	16	TRBV29-1	CSVQRTSGGPTDTQYF	TGCAGCGTTCAAAGGACTAGCGGGGGGCCCACAGATACGCAGTATTTT
TRBJ2-5	-	TRBD2	14	TRBV7-3	CASSLTAPAGGADF	TGTGCCAGCAGCTTAACCGCCCCTGCGGGGGGGGCGGACTTC
TRBJ1-6	-	-	13	TRBV19	CASNHPGDSPLHF	TGTGCCAGTAACCATCCGGGTGATTCACCCCTCCACTTT
TRBJ1-5	-	-	15	TRBV5-1	CASSPRGQPNQPQHF	TGCGCCAGCAGCCCTCGAGGCCAGCCCAATCAGCCCCAGCATTTT
TRBJ1-1	few	TRBD1	15	TRBV19	CASSRSGQENTEAFF	TGTGCCAGTAGTAGGTCCGGACAGGAGAACACTGAAGCTTTCTTT
TRBJ1-5	once	-	14	TRBV2	CASSVSGANQPQHF	TGTGCCAGCAGTGTGTCAGGGGCAAATCAGCCCCAGCATTTT
TRBJ2-7	-	-	15	TRBV10-3	CAISNAYFGPTGQYF	TGTGCCATCAGTAACGCATATTTTGGCCCCACGGGGCAGTACTTC
TRBJ2-3	once	TRBD2	17	TRBV11-2	CASSFGGTSGTTDTQYF	TGTGCCAGCAGCTTTGGGGGGACTAGCGGGACCACAGATACGCAGTATTTT
TRBJ1-5	few	-	13	TRBV4-1	CASSQAQTEAQHF	TGCGCCAGCAGCCAAGCTCAGACAGAGGCCCAGCATTTT
TRBJ1-5	-	-	15	TRBV4-2	CASSQGVTGPEPQHF	TGTGCCAGCAGCCAGGGAGTTACAGGGCCGGAGCCCCAGCATTTT
TRBJ1-1	-	TRBD1	19	TRBV30	CAWEGNRGPNINKNTEAFF	TGTGCCTGGGAGGGGAACAGGGGACCAAACATTAACAAGAACACTGAAGCTTTCTTT
TRBJ1-2	-	TRBD1	13	TRBV19	CASTVDRGYGYTF	TGTGCCAGTACCGTGGACAGGGGCTATGGCTACACCTTC
TRBJ1-2	-	-	13	TRBV9	CASSVAGEGGYTF	TGTGCCAGCAGCGTAGCAGGGGAAGGTGGCTACACCTTC
TRBJ1-2	-	-	13	TRBV5-1	CASRGALYDGYPF	TGCGCCAGCAGAGGGGCACTGTATGATGGCTACCCCTTC
TRBJ2-3	-	-	13	TRBV5-6	CASSWRVGYTQYF	TGTGCCAGCAGCTGGAGGGTTGGGTATACGCAGTATTTT
TRBJ2-7	-	-	15	TRBV5-4	CASSQDLGRQYEQYF	TGCGCCAGCAGCCAAGATCTGGGCAGACAATACGAGCAGTACTTC